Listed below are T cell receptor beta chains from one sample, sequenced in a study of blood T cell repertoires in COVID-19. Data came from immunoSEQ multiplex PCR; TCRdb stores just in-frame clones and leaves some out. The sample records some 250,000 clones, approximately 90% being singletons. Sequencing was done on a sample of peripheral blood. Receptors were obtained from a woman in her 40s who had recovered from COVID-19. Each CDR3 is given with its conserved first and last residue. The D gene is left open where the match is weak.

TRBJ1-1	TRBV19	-	CASTRGGRIKTEAFF	TGTGCCAGTACACGGGGTGGCAGGATAAAAACTGAAGCTTTCTTT
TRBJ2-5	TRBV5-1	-	CASSLEGRGETQYF	TGCGCCAGCAGCTTGGAAGGACGAGGGGAGACCCAGTACTTC
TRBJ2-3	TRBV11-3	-	CASSPFIGSTTDTQYF	TGTGCCAGCAGCCCCTTTATTGGGTCGACAACAGATACGCAGTATTTT
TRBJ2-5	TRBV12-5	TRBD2	CASGLGTSRQQETQYF	TGTGCTAGTGGTTTGGGGACTAGCAGACAACAAGAGACCCAGTACTTC
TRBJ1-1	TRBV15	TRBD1	CATSKTQGARNTEAFF	TGTGCCACCAGCAAAACCCAGGGGGCTAGGAACACTGAAGCTTTCTTT
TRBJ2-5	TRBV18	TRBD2	CASSPGTSEETQYF	TGTGCCAGCTCACCAGGGACTAGCGAAGAGACCCAGTACTTC
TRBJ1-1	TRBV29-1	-	CSVRPGQGWTEAFF	TGCAGCGTTAGGCCCGGGCAGGGGTGGACTGAAGCTTTCTTT
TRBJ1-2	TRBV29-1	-	CSAPDSTNYGYTF	TGCAGCGCCCCGGACAGTACTAACTATGGCTACACCTTC
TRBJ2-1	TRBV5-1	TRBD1	CASSPTGGIPNEQFF	TGCGCCAGCAGCCCGACAGGGGGCATCCCCAATGAGCAGTTCTTC
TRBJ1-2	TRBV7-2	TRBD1	CASSPDRDVRYTF	TGTGCCAGCAGCCCCGACAGGGATGTACGCTACACCTTC
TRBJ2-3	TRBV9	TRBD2	CASSVGDYHTDTQYF	TGTGCCAGCAGCGTAGGGGACTACCACACAGATACGCAGTATTTT
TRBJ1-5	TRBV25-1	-	CASKRGNQPQHF	TGTGCCAGCAAAAGGGGGAATCAGCCCCAGCATTTT
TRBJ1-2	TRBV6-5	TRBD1	CASTRQGGSGGYTF	TGTGCCAGCACCCGACAGGGGGGGTCGGGCGGCTACACCTTC
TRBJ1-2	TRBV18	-	CASSLQGSYGYTF	TGTGCCAGCTCACTTCAGGGTAGCTATGGCTACACCTTC
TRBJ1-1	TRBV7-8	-	CASSLGRFRTEAFF	TGTGCCAGCAGCTTAGGCCGGTTCCGCACTGAAGCTTTCTTT
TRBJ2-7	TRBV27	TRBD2	CASSFGGGLYEQYF	TGTGCCAGCAGTTTCGGGGGGGGGCTCTACGAGCAGTACTTC